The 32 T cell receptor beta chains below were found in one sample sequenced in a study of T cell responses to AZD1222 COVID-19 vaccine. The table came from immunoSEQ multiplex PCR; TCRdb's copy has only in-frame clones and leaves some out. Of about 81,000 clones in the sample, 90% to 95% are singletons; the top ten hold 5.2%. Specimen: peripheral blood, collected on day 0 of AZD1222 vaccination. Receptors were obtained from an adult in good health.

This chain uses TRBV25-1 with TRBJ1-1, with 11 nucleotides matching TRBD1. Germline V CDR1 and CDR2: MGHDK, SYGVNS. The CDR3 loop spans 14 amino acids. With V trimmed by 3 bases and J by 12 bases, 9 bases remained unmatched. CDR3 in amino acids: CASSDRDRGYEPFF. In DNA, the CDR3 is TGTGCCAGCAGTGACCGGGACAGGGGGTATGAGCCTTTCTTT.

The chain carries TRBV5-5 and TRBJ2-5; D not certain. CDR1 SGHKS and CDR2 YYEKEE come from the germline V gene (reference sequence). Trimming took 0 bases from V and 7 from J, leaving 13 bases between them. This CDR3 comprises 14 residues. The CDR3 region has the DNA TGTGCCAGCAGCTTGGAAGTCTTCACGGGGACCCAGTACTTC. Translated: CASSLEVFTGTQYF. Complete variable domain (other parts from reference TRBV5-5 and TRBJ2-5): DAGVTQSPTHLIKTRGQQVTLRCSPISGHKSVSWYQQVLGQGPQFIFQYYEKEERGRGNFPDRFSARQFPNYSSELNVNALLLGDSALYLCASSLEVFTGTQYFGPGTRLLVL.

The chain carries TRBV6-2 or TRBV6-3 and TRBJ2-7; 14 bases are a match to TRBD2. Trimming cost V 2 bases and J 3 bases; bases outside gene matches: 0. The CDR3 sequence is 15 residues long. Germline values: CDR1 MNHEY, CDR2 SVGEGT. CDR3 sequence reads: CASSYGLAGGYEQYF. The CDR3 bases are TGTGCCAGCAGTTACGGACTAGCGGGAGGCTACGAGCAGTACTTC.

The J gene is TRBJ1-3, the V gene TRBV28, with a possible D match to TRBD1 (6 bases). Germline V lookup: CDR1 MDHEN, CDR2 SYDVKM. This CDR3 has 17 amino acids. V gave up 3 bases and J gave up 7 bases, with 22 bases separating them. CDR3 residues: CASSLDSLGKRGNTIYF. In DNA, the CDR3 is TGTGCCAGCAGTTTGGACAGTTTGGGCAAACGGGGGAACACCATATATTTT. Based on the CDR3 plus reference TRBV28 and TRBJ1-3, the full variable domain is DVKVTQSSRYLVKRTGEKVFLECVQDMDHENMFWYRQDPGLGLRLIYFSYDVKMKEKGDIPEGYSVSREKKERFSLILESASTNQTSMYLCASSLDSLGKRGNTIYFGEGSWLTVV.

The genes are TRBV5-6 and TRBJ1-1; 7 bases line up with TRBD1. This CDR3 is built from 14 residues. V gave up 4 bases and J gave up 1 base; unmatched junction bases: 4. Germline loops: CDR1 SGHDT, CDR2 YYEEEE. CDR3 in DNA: TGTGCCAGCAGCGGGTGGACAGGGAACACTGAAGCTTTCTTT. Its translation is CASSGWTGNTEAFF.

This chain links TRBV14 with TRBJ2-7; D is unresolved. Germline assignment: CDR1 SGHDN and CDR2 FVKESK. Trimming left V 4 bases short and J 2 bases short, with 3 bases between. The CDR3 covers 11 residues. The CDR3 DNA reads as TGTGCCAGCAGCCGGACCTACGAGCAGTACTTC. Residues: CASSRTYEQYF.

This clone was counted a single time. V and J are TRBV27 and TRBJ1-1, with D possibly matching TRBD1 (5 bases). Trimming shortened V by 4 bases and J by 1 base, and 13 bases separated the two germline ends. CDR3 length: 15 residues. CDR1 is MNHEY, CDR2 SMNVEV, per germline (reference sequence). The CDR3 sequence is CASSSWVRGNTEAFF. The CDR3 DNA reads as TGTGCCAGCAGTTCGTGGGTTAGGGGGAACACTGAAGCTTTCTTT.

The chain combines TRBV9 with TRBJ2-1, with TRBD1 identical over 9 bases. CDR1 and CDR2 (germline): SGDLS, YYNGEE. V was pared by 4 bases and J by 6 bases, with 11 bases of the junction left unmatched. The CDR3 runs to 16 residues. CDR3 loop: CASSPVGQGRSNEQFF. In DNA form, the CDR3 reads TGTGCCAGCAGCCCCGTCGGACAGGGGAGATCCAATGAGCAGTTCTTC.

DNA of the CDR3: TGTGCCAGCAGCTGGGGACCCCCGGGACGAGATCAGCCCCAGCATTTT. Its protein product is CASSWGPPGRDQPQHF. This chain joins TRBV5-6 and TRBJ1-5, with a tentative D call TRBD1 (5 bases). V lost 3 bases and J lost 5, with 18 bases in between. The CDR3 loop spans 16 amino acids. The germline V gene has CDR1 SGHDT and CDR2 YYEEEE.

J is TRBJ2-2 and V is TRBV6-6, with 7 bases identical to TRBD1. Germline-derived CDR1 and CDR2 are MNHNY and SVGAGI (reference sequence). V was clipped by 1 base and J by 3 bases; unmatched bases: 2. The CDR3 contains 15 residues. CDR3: CASSYFGQDTGELFF. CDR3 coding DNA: TGTGCCAGCAGTTACTTCGGACAGGACACCGGGGAGCTGTTTTTT.

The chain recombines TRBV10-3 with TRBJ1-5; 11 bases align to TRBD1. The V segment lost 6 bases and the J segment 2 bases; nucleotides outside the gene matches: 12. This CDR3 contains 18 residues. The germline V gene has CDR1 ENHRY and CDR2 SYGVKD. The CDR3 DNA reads TGTGCCATCAGCCCGGGGGACAGGGGGTTCATCGGCAATCAGCCCCAGCATTTT. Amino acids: CAISPGDRGFIGNQPQHF.

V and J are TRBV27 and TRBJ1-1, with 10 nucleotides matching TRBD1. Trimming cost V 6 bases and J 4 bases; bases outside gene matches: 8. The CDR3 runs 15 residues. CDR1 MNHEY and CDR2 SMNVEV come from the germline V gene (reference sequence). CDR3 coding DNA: TGTGCCAGCAGACGACCGACAGGGGGCTTCACTGAAGCTTTCTTT. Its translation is CASRRPTGGFTEAFF.

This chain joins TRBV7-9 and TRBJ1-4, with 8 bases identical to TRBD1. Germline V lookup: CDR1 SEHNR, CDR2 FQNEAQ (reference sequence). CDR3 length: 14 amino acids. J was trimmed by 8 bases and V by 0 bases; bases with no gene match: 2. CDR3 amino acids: CASSLAQGGEKLFF. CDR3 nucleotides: TGTGCCAGCAGCTTAGCACAGGGGGGAGAAAAACTGTTTTTT.

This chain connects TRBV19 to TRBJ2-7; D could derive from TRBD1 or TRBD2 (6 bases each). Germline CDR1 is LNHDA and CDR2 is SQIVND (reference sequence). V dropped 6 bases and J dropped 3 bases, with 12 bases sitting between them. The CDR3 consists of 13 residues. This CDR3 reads CASRGRGRYEQYF. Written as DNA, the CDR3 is TGTGCCAGTAGGGGCCGGGGGCGCTACGAGCAGTACTTC.

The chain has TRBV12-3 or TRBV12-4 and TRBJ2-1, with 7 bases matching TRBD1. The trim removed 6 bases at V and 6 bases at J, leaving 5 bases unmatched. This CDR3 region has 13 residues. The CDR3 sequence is CASRATGINEQFF. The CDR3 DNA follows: TGTGCCAGCAGGGCGACAGGGATCAATGAGCAGTTCTTC.

In DNA, the CDR3 is TGCGCCAGCAGCCCCCGGACAGGGGCTACAGAAGAGACCCAGTACTTC. It yields the protein CASSPRTGATEETQYF. The chain carries TRBV5-1 and TRBJ2-5; TRBD1 matches at 9 bases. With V trimmed by 4 bases and J by 3 bases, 10 bases remained unmatched. Germline values: CDR1 SGHRS, CDR2 YFSETQ. The CDR3 sequence is 16 residues long.

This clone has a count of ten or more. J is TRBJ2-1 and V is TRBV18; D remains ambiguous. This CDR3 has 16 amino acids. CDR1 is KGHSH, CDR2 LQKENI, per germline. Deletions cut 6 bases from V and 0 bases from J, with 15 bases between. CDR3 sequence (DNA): TGTGCCAGCTCGCTTCCACGGGTAAGCTCCTACAATGAGCAGTTCTTC. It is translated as CASSLPRVSSYNEQFF.

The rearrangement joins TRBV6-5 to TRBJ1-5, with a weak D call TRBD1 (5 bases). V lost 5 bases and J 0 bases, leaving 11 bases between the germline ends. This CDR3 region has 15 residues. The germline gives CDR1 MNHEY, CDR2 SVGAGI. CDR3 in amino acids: CASSIRQTSNQPQHF. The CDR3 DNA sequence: TGTGCCAGCAGTATTCGACAGACTAGCAATCAGCCCCAGCATTTT.

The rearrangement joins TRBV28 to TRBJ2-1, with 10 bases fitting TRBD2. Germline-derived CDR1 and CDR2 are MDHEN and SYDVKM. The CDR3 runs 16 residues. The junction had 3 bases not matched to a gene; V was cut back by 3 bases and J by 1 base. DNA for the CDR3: TGTGCCAGCAGTTTCTCTAGCGGGAGTTCCTACAATGAGCAGTTCTTC. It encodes CASSFSSGSSYNEQFF.

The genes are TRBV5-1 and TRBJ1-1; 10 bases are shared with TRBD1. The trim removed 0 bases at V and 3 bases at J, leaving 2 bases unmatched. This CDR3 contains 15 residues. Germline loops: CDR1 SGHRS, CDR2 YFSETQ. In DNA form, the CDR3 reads TGCGCCAGCAGCTTGGCCGGGACAGGGGACACTGAAGCTTTCTTT. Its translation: CASSLAGTGDTEAFF. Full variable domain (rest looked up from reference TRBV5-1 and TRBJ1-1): KAGVTQTPRYLIKTRGQQVTLSCSPISGHRSVSWYQQTPGQGLQFLFEYFSETQRNKGNFPGRFSGRQFSNSRSEMNVSTLELGDSALYLCASSLAGTGDTEAFFGQGTRLTVV.

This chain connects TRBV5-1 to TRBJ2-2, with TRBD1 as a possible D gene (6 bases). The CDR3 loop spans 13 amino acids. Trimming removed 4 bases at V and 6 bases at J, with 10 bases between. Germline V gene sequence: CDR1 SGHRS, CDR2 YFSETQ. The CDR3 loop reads CASSPGTPGELFF. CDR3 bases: TGCGCCAGCAGCCCCGGGACACCCGGGGAGCTGTTTTTT.

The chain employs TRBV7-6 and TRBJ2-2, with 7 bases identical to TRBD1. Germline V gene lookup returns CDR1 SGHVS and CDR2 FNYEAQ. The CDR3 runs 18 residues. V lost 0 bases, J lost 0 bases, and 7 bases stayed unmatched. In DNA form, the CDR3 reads TGTGCCAGCAGCTTAGCCTTCGGGACAGATTCGAACACCGGGGAGCTGTTTTTT. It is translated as CASSLAFGTDSNTGELFF.

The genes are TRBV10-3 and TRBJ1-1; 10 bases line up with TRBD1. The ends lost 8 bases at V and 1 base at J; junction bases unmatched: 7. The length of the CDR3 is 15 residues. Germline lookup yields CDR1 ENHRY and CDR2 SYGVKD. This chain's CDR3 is CAIAGQGGRNTEAFF. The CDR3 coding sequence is TGTGCCATCGCCGGACAGGGGGGGAGGAACACTGAAGCTTTCTTT.

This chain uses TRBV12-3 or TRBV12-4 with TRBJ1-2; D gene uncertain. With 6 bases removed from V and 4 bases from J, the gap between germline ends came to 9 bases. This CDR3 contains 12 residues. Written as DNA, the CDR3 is TGTGCCAGCAGCGAACTGAGCTATGGCTACACCTTC. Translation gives CASSELSYGYTF.

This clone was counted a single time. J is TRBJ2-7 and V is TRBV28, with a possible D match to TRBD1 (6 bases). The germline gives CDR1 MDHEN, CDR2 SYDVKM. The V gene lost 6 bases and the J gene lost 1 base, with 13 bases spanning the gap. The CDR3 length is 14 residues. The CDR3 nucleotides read TGTGCCAGCAGCCCTGCTGGACAGTCCTACGAGCAGTACTTC. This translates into CASSPAGQSYEQYF.

CDR3 sequence: CASSRTSGRSYEQYF. CDR3 coding DNA: TGTGCCAGCAGCCGGACTAGCGGACGATCCTACGAGCAGTACTTC. This rearrangement joins TRBV5-5 to TRBJ2-7; 10 bases match TRBD2. CDR3 size: 15 residues. Germline V gives CDR1 SGHKS, CDR2 YYEKEE (reference sequence). J gave up 1 base and V 4 bases, and 5 bases lay outside the gene matches.

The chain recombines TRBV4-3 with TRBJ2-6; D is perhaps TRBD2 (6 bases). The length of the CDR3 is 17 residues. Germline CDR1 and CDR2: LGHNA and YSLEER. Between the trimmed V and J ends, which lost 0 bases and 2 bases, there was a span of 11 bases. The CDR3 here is CASSQDWGVTGANVLTF. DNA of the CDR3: TGCGCCAGCAGCCAAGATTGGGGGGTGACTGGGGCCAACGTCCTGACTTTC.

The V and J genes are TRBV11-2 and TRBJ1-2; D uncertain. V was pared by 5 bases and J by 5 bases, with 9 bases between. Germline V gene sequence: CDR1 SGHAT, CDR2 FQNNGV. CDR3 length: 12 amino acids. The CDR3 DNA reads TGTGCCAGCAGCCAAGGACGGTATGGCTACACCTTC. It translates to CASSQGRYGYTF.

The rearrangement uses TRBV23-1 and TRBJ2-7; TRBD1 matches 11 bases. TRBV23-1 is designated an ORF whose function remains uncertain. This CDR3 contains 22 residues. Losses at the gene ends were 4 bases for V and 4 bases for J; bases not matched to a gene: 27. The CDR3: CASSPQPPGQGATSGKEYEQYF. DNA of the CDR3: TGCGCCAGCAGTCCCCAACCCCCTGGACAGGGGGCTACTAGCGGAAAAGAGTACGAGCAGTACTTC.

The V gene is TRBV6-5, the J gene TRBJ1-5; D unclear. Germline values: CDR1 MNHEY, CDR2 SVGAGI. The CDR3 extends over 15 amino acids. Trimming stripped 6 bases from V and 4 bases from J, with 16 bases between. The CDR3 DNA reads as TGTGCCAGCAGCTCCCTAGGATTTCTAAATCAGCCCCAGCATTTT. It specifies CASSSLGFLNQPQHF.

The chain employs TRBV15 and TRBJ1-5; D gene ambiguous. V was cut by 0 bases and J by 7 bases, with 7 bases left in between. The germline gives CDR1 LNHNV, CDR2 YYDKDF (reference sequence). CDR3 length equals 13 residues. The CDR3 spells CATSREQRQPQHF. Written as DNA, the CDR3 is TGTGCCACCAGCAGAGAGCAGCGCCAGCCCCAGCATTTT.

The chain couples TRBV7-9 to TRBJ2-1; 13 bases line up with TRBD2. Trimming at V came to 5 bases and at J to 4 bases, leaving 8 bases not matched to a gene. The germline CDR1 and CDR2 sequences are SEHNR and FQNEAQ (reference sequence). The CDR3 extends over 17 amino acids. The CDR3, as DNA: TGTGCCAGCAGCGCCCGGACTAGCGGGAGTCATTACAATGAGCAGTTCTTC. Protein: CASSARTSGSHYNEQFF.